Below, 13 T cell receptor beta chains from the same sample are listed, as sequenced in a study of cytomegalovirus exposure and HLA in healthy donors. Libraries were prepared by immunoSEQ multiplex PCR; TCRdb keeps only in-frame clonotypes and omits some of them. The sample yields 150,000 to 180,000 clones, 70% to 90% seen once. Sequenced: PBMCs. Every receptor here comes from a man aged 18 to 29 in good health and CMV-seropositive.

The rearrangement uses TRBV9 and TRBJ2-2; no firm D call. V lost 3 bases, J lost 1 base, and 16 bases lay in between. In germline, CDR1 is SGDLS, CDR2 YYNGEE. CDR3 size: 17 residues. The CDR3 spells CASSARTPTRNTGELFF. The DNA for the CDR3 is TGTGCCAGCAGCGCCCGAACCCCTACGAGGAACACCGGGGAGCTGTTTTTT.

The J gene is TRBJ2-1, the V gene TRBV10-3; the match to TRBD1 covers 12 bases. V was pared by 2 bases and J by 6 bases, with 5 bases of the junction left unmatched. Germline CDR1 ENHRY, CDR2 SYGVKD. This CDR3 spans 16 amino acids. The CDR3 sequence: CAISEPGQGAFNEQFF. Written as DNA, the CDR3 is TGTGCCATCAGTGAGCCGGGACAGGGGGCATTCAATGAGCAGTTCTTC.

The chain links TRBV25-1 to TRBJ1-2, with 8 bases lining up with TRBD1. The J segment lost 7 bases and the V segment lost 5 bases, leaving 9 bases of the junction unmatched. Germline assignment: CDR1 MGHDK and CDR2 SYGVNS. The CDR3 extends over 14 amino acids. CDR3 sequence (DNA): TGTGCCAGCAGTAAACAGGGGGATACGAGTGGCTACACCTTC. Its translation: CASSKQGDTSGYTF.

The genes are TRBV15 and TRBJ1-1; D is unclear. Germline V gene lookup returns CDR1 LNHNV and CDR2 YYDKDF (reference sequence). V was shortened by 0 bases and J by 5 bases, with 10 bases between the two germline ends. The CDR3 sequence is 14 residues long. The CDR3 coding sequence is TGTGCCACCAGCAGAGATCGGCCGGGGACTGAAGCTTTCTTT. It is translated as CATSRDRPGTEAFF.

The genes are TRBV5-4 and TRBJ1-4; a weak D match, TRBD1 (5 bases). This CDR3 is built from 13 residues. CDR1 SGHNT and CDR2 YYREEE come from the germline V gene (reference sequence). Trimming cost V 4 bases and J 7 bases, with 11 bases left between them. CDR3 protein: CASSPGGGEKLFF. CDR3 coding DNA: TGTGCCAGCAGCCCCGGGGGTGGTGAAAAACTGTTTTTT.

The chain recombines TRBV18 with TRBJ1-5; 12 nucleotides match TRBD1. CDR3 length: 16 residues. V lost 1 base and J lost 6; bases outside the gene matches: 4. The germline V gene has CDR1 KGHSH and CDR2 LQKENI. The CDR3 DNA follows: TGTGCCAGCTCACCACAGGGACAGGGGGCCGGTCAGCCCCAGCATTTT. Translated, it gives CASSPQGQGAGQPQHF.

J is TRBJ2-5 and V is TRBV5-1; 7 nucleotides match TRBD1. There are 15 residues in the CDR3. CDR1 and CDR2 from the germline V gene are SGHRS and YFSETQ. V lost 4 bases to trimming and J lost 1 base; unmatched junction nucleotides: 7. CDR3 loop: CASSPRSGGQETQYF. The CDR3 DNA sequence: TGCGCCAGCAGCCCTCGGTCAGGGGGCCAAGAGACCCAGTACTTC.

For this clone: A much more abundant neighbour one base away suggests this may be a read error. The chain carries TRBV6-6 and TRBJ2-5, with D hard to call. The CDR3 has 11 amino acids. Germline V gene sequence: CDR1 MNHNY, CDR2 SVGAGI (reference sequence). V lost 6 bases to trimming and J lost 3 bases, with 5 bases between them. As DNA, the CDR3 is TGTGCCAGCAGCCCCAAAGAGACCCAGTACTTC. This encodes CASSPKETQYF.

The chain links TRBV11-2 to TRBJ1-5; D gene ambiguous. Trimming pared 3 bases from V and 0 bases from J, leaving 9 bases between. Germline loops: CDR1 SGHAT, CDR2 FQNNGV. The CDR3 is 15 amino acids. CDR3 protein: CASSLESYSNQPQHF. The CDR3 DNA sequence: TGTGCCAGCAGCTTGGAGTCATATAGCAATCAGCCCCAGCATTTT. The variable domain in full, with the rest retrieved from reference TRBV11-2 and TRBJ1-5, is EAGVAQSPRYKIIEKRQSVAFWCNPISGHATLYWYQQILGQGPKLLIQFQNNGVVDDSQLPKDRFSAERLKGVDSTLKIQPAKLEDSAVYLCASSLESYSNQPQHFGDGTRLSIL.

The chain links TRBV19 to TRBJ2-7; 9 nucleotides align to TRBD2. This CDR3 is built from 15 residues. After removal of 5 bases from V and 5 bases from J, the junction contained 10 bases not matched to a gene. Germline CDR1 and CDR2: LNHDA and SQIVND (reference sequence). The CDR3 sequence is CASSASSGSRNEQYF. CDR3 sequence (DNA): TGTGCCAGTAGTGCCAGTAGCGGGAGTCGGAACGAGCAGTACTTC.

The CDR3 reads CASSLGPAGGHATGELFF. CDR3 DNA: TGTGCCAGCAGCTTGGGCCCAGCGGGGGGGCATGCCACCGGGGAGCTGTTTTTT. The chain links TRBV5-6 to TRBJ2-2; the match to TRBD2 covers 10 bases. V lost 0 bases and J lost 4; bases outside the gene matches: 9. This CDR3 is 18 amino acids long. Looked up from germline, CDR1 is SGHDT and CDR2 is YYEEEE. Combining the CDR3 with reference TRBV5-6 and TRBJ2-2 gives the whole variable domain DAGVTQSPTHLIKTRGQQVTLRCSPKSGHDTVSWYQQALGQGPQFIFQYYEEEERQRGNFPDRFSGHQFPNYSSELNVNALLLGDSALYLCASSLGPAGGHATGELFFGEGSRLTVL.

The table lists this clone with a count of one. This chain uses TRBV6-5 with TRBJ2-3, with D possibly being TRBD2 (6 bases). Germline CDR1 and CDR2: MNHEY and SVGAGI. The length of the CDR3 is 16 residues. Trimming took 0 bases from V and 1 from J, leaving 11 bases between them. In DNA form, the CDR3 reads TGTGCCAGCAGTTACTCGGCGGGGACTGGCACAGATACGCAGTATTTT. This gives the protein CASSYSAGTGTDTQYF.

V gene TRBV6-5 combines with J gene TRBJ2-1, with D maybe TRBD2 (6 bases). V lost 7 bases to trimming and J lost 6 bases, with 19 bases between them. Germline V gives CDR1 MNHEY, CDR2 SVGAGI. This CDR3 has 15 amino acids. CDR3 sequence (DNA): TGTGCCAGCACGGGCGGGGAAGGCCAGGGCAATGAGCAGTTCTTC. Encoded protein: CASTGGEGQGNEQFF.